Listed below are T cell receptor beta chains from one sample, sequenced in a study of cytomegalovirus exposure and HLA in healthy donors. TCRdb's copy holds only in-frame clones and misses some; the assay was immunoSEQ multiplex PCR. The table shows fewer than 120,000 clones, with about 80% occurring only once. The sequenced sample consisted of PBMCs. The receptors derive from a man aged 30 to 39 in good health and CMV-seropositive. Each CDR3 is given with its conserved first and last residue. D genes are given only for firm matches. Expanded clones get a size class; other rows say once, few or many, or leave the size out.

D	size	V	J	DNA	CDR3
TRBD1	once	TRBV5-1	TRBJ2-3	TGCGCCAGCAACCCGGAGGGGACAGGGGCCACAGATACGCAGTATTTT	CASNPEGTGATDTQYF
NA	NA	TRBV27	TRBJ1-5	TGTGCCAGCGGGGGGGGACCCAATCAGCCCCAGCATTTT	CASGGGPNQPQHF
NA	NA	TRBV7-7	TRBJ1-5	TGTGCCAGCAGCGAGGGCAGCAATCAGCCCCAGCATTTT	CASSEGSNQPQHF
NA	NA	TRBV5-6	TRBJ1-6	TGTGCCAGCAGCGTTCCCGGGGGACATAATTCACCCCTCCACTTT	CASSVPGGHNSPLHF
NA	NA	TRBV21-1	TRBJ1-1	TGTGCCAGCAGCACCCCCTCCGCGGGGGCCACTGAAGCTTTCTTT	CASSTPSAGATEAFF
NA	NA	TRBV29-1	TRBJ1-5	TGCAGCGTTGTGGCCAATAGCAATCAGCCCCAGCATTTT	CSVVANSNQPQHF
NA	NA	TRBV5-4	TRBJ1-2	TGTGCCAGCAGCTCGATCGGGGAATATGCAGGCTACACCTTC	CASSSIGEYAGYTF
NA	NA	TRBV7-9	TRBJ2-7	TGTGCCAGCAGCATCTCACAGGAGACGAGCTCCTACGAGCAGTACTTC	CASSISQETSSYEQYF
NA	NA	TRBV19	TRBJ1-6	TGTGCCAGTATCCGGGGGGGGATCTACGATAATTCACCCCCCCACTTT	CASIRGGIYDNSPPHF
TRBD1	NA	TRBV18	TRBJ1-2	TGTGCCAGCTCAGGACCCGGGACAGGGGCTTATGGCTACACCTTC	CASSGPGTGAYGYTF
NA	NA	TRBV5-6	TRBJ2-6	TGTGCCAGCAGCGCCCCGGGAATGGACGGGGCCAACGTCCTGACTTTC	CASSAPGMDGANVLTF
NA	NA	TRBV19	TRBJ2-7	TGTGCCAGTAGGGCCGGGAACCACTACGAGCAGTACTTC	CASRAGNHYEQYF
NA	NA	TRBV10-3	TRBJ1-1	TGTGCCATCAGTGACGAATGGCGGATGAACACTGAAGCTTTCTTT	CAISDEWRMNTEAFF
NA	NA	TRBV4-3	TRBJ1-2	TGCGCCAGCAGCCAAGATTTGGGGCAGGGGACATACCATGGCTACACCTTC	CASSQDLGQGTYHGYTF
NA	NA	TRBV4-2	TRBJ2-5	TGTGCCAGCAGCCAAGATGGACAGCAAGAGACCCAGTACTTC	CASSQDGQQETQYF
TRBD1	few	TRBV9	TRBJ1-4	TGTGCCAGCAGCGCGACGGGACAGACCTTTGAAAAACTGTTTTTT	CASSATGQTFEKLFF
TRBD1	NA	TRBV10-3	TRBJ1-5	TGTGCCATCAGTGCGGGACAGGGGAGCAATCAGCCCCAGCATTTT	CAISAGQGSNQPQHF
NA	NA	TRBV15	TRBJ1-5	TGTGCCACCAGCAGAGATCCGGACACCTATCAGCCCCAGCATTTT	CATSRDPDTYQPQHF
TRBD1	NA	TRBV9	TRBJ1-4	TGTGCCAGCAGTGGGGGACAGGGGAGGGAAAAACTGTTTTTT	CASSGGQGREKLFF
NA	NA	TRBV6-5	TRBJ2-2	TGTGCCACCACAGGGTCCGGGGAGCTGTTTTTT	CATTGSGELFF